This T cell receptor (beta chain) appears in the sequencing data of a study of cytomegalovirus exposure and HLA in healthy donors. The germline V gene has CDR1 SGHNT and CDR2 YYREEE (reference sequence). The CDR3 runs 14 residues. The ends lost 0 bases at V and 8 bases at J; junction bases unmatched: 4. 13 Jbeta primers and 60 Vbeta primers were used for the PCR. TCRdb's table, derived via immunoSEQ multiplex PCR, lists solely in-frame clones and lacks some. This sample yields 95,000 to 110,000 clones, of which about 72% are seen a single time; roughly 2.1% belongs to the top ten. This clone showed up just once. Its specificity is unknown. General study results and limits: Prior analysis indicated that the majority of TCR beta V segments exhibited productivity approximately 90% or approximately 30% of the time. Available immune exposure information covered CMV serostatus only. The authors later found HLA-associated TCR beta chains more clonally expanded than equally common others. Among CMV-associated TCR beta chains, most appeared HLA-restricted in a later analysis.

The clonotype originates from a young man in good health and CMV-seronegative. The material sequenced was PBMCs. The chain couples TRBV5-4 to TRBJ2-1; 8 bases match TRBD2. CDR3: CASSLGRGADEQFF. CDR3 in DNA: TGTGCCAGCAGCTTGGGGCGGGGGGCTGATGAGCAGTTCTTC.